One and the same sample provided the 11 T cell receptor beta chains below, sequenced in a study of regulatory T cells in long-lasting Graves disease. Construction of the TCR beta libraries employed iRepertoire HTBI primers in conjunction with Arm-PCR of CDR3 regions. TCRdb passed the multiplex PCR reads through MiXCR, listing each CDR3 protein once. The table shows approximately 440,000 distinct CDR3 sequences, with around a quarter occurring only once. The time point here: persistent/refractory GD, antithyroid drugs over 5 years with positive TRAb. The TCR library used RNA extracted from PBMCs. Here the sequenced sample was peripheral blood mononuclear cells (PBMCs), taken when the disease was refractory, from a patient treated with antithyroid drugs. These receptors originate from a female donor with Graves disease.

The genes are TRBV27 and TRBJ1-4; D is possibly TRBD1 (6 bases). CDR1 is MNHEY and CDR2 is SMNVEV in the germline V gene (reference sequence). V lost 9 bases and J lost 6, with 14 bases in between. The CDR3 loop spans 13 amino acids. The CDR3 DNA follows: TGTGCCAGACTGACAGGCGTGGATGAAAAACTGTTTTTT. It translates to CARLTGVDEKLFF.

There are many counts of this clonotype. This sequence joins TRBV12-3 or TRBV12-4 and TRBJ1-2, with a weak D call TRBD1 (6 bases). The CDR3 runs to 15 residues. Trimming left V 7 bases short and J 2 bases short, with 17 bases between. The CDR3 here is CASNKQGLGNYGYTF. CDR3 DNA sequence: TGTGCCAGCAATAAACAGGGCCTTGGGAACTATGGCTACACCTTC.

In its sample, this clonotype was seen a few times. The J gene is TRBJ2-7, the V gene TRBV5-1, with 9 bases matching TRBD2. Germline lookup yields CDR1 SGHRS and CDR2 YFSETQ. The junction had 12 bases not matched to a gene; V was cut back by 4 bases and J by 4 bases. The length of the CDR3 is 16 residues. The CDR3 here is CASSLTVAGDVYEQYF. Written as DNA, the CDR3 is TGCGCCAGCAGCCTTACCGTAGCGGGAGATGTTTACGAGCAGTACTTC.

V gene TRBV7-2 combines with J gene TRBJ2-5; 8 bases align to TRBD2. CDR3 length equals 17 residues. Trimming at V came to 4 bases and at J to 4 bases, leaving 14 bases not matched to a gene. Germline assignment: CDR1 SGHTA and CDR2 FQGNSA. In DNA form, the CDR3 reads TGTGCCAGCAGCTGGGTGGCGGGAGGATTGAGAGGAGAGACCCAGTACTTC. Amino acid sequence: CASSWVAGGLRGETQYF.

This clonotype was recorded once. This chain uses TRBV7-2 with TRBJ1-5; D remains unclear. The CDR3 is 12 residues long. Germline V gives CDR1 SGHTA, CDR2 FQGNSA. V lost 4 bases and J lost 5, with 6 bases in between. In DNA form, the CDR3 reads TGTGCCAGCAGCTCGTTATATCAGCCCCAGCATTTT. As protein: CASSSLYQPQHF. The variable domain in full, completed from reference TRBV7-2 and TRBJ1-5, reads GAGVSQSPSNKVTEKGKDVELRCDPISGHTALYWYRQSLGQGLEFLIYFQGNSAPDKSGLPSDRFSAERTGGSVSTLTIQRTQQEDSAVYLCASSSLYQPQHFGDGTRLSIL.

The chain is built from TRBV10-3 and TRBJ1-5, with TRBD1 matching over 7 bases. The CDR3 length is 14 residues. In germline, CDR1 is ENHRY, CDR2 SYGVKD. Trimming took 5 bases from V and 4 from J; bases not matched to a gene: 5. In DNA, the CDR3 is TGTGCCATCAGTCATGGACAGGCTAATCAGCCCCAGCATTTT. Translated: CAISHGQANQPQHF.

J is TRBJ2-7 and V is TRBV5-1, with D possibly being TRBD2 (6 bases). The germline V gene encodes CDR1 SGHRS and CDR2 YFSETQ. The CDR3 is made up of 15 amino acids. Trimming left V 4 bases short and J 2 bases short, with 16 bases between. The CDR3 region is CASSTSAGTTYEQYF. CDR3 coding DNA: TGCGCCAGCAGCACGTCAGCGGGTACTACCTACGAGCAGTACTTC.

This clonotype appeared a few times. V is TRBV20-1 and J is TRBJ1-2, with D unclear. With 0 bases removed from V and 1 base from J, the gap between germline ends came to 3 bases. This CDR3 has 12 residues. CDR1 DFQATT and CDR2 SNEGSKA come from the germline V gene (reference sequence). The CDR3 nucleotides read TGCAGTGCTAGAGATCTTAACTATGGCTACACCTTC. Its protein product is CSARDLNYGYTF.

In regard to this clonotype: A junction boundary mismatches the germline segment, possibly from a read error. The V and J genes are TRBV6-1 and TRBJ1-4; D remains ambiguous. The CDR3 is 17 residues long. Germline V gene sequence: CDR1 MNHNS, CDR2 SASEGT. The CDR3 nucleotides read TGTGCCAGCAGTGAACAGCGGATGAGGGCAACTAATGAAGAACTGTTTTTT. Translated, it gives CASSEQRMRATNEELFF.

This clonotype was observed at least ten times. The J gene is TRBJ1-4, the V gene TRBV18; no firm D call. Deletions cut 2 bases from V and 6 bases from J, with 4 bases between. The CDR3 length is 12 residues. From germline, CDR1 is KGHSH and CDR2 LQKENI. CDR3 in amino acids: CASSPSDEKLFF. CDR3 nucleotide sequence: TGTGCCAGCTCACCATCGGATGAAAAACTGTTTTTT.

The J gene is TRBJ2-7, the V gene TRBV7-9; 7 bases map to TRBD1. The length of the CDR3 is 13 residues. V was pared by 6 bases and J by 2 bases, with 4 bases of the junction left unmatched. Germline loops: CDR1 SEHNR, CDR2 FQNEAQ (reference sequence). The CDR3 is CASRRGQTYEQYF. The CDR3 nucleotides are TGTGCCAGCAGACGGGGACAGACCTACGAGCAGTACTTC.